This T cell receptor (beta chain) was observed in a study of blood T cells in healthy people across ages. Findings and caveats of the study: Naive CD4+ cells and diversity were both higher in long-lived donors than in aged donors.

The V and J ends lost 2 bases and 1 base respectively, with 7 bases between them. Germline V gene sequence: CDR1 DFQATT, CDR2 SNEGSKA (reference sequence). The CDR3 is 13 residues long. Healthy Caucasian individuals from Russia aged about 6 to 95 were enrolled as donors. Each sample gave at least 6.5 million isolated PBMCs. Remarks on this clonotype: Its antigen is currently unknown.

For the second PCR, which ran for roughly 6 to 11 cycles, a sample-barcoded 5' primer and a J-beta primer mix were used. Every molecule of cDNA carried a tag from a template-switch adaptor with 12 random nucleotides. TCRdb re-called the 5' RACE reads through MiXCR, storing one row per CDR3 protein. This sample yields about 970,000 distinct CDR3 sequences, of which roughly half are seen a single time; roughly 23% belongs to the top ten. The sequence derives from a woman in her fifties or sixties in good health. Material: blood. J is TRBJ2-3 and V is TRBV20-1; D unresolved. CDR3 coding DNA: TGCAGTGCTAGATCATCGGGCACAGATACGCAGTATTTT. The encoded protein is CSARSSGTDTQYF.